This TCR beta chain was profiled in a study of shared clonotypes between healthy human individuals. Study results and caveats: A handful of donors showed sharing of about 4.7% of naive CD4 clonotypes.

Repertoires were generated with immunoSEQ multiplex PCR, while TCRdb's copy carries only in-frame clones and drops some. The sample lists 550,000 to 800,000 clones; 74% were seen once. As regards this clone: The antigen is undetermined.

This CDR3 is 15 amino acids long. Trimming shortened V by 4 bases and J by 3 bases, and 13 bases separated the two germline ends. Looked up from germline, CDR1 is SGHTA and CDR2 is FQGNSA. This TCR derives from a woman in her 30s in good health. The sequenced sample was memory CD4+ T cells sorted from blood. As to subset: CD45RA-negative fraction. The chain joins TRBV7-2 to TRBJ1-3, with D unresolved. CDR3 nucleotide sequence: TGTGCCAGCAGCTCCGACGGGCTCGGTGGAAACACCATATATTTT. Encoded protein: CASSSDGLGGNTIYF. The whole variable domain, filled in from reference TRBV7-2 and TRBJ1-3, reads GAGVSQSPSNKVTEKGKDVELRCDPISGHTALYWYRQSLGQGLEFLIYFQGNSAPDKSGLPSDRFSAERTGGSVSTLTIQRTQQEDSAVYLCASSSDGLGGNTIYFGEGSWLTVV.